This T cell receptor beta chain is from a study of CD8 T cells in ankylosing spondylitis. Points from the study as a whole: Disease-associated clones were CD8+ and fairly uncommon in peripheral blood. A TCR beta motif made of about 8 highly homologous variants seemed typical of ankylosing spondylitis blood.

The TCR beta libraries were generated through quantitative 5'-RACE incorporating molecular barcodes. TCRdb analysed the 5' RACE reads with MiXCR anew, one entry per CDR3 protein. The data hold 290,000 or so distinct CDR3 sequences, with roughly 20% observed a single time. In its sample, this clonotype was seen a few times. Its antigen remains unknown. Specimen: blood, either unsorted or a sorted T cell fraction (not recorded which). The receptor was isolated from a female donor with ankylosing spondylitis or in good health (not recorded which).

Here the CDR3 reads CATSRDPSNTEAFF. CDR3 in DNA: TGTGCCACCAGCAGAGATCCCAGTAACACTGAAGCTTTCTTT. The chain combines TRBV15 with TRBJ1-1; D remains ambiguous. Germline-derived CDR1 and CDR2 are LNHNV and YYDKDF (reference sequence). V was shortened by 0 bases and J by 2 bases, with 7 bases between the two germline ends. There are 14 residues in the CDR3.